The 22 T cell receptor beta chains listed next were all sequenced from one sample in a study of blood T cell repertoires in COVID-19. Assay used: immunoSEQ multiplex PCR; TCRdb lists only in-frame clones, some missing. The table records under 500,000 clones, more than 85% of them present only once. Sequencing input: peripheral blood. Receptors were obtained from a woman younger than 45 with acute or convalescent COVID-19.

This rearrangement joins TRBV3-1 (or the pseudogene TRBV3-2) to TRBJ2-5, with 15 bases identical to TRBD2. This CDR3 is built from 15 residues. V dropped 6 bases and J dropped 9; count of bases not matched to a gene: 8. Germline V lookup: CDR1 LGHDT, CDR2 YNNKEL (reference sequence). The CDR3 spells CASRRTSGGARAQYF. In DNA, the CDR3 is TGTGCCAGCAGACGGACTAGCGGGGGGGCCCGGGCCCAGTACTTC.

V is TRBV5-1 and J is TRBJ2-5; D is possibly TRBD1 (5 bases). Trimming removed 4 bases at V and 5 bases at J, with 18 bases between. Germline-derived CDR1 and CDR2 are SGHRS and YFSETQ. CDR3 size: 15 residues. The CDR3 region is CASSSKGGADETQYF. DNA of the CDR3: TGCGCCAGCAGCAGTAAGGGTGGGGCGGATGAGACCCAGTACTTC.

The V call is TRBV5-4, the J call TRBJ1-5, with 7 bases that match TRBD1. Germline lookup yields CDR1 SGHNT and CDR2 YYREEE (reference sequence). The length of the CDR3 is 16 residues. The trim removed 1 base at V and 9 bases at J, leaving 13 bases unmatched. The DNA for the CDR3 is TGTGCCAGCAGCTTGCCCAAATACAGGGGACAAGGGCCCCAGCATTTT. Translating gives CASSLPKYRGQGPQHF.

This sequence joins TRBV5-1 and TRBJ1-1, with D perhaps matching TRBD1 (6 bases). The CDR3 runs 15 residues. Trimming pared 4 bases from V and 0 bases from J, leaving 13 bases between. The germline V gene has CDR1 SGHRS and CDR2 YFSETQ. CDR3 coding DNA: TGCGCCAGCAGCATTGAAGGGGGTCTGAACACTGAAGCTTTCTTT. Residues: CASSIEGGLNTEAFF.

The chain has TRBV29-1 and TRBJ1-2, with 8 bases aligning to TRBD1. Germline lookup yields CDR1 SQVTM and CDR2 ANQGSEA. CDR3 length: 18 amino acids. V was pared by 1 base and J by 5 bases, with 18 bases of the junction left unmatched. The CDR3 sequence is CSVEGSGGSLPQIYGYTF. The CDR3 DNA reads as TGCAGCGTTGAAGGTTCAGGGGGCTCCTTACCTCAAATATATGGCTACACCTTC.

The chain employs TRBV19 and TRBJ1-1; 7 bases are a match to TRBD1. V lost 7 bases to trimming and J lost 2 bases; unmatched junction nucleotides: 7. Per germline, CDR1 LNHDA and CDR2 SQIVND (reference sequence). CDR3 length equals 14 residues. CDR3 coding DNA: TGTGCCAGTAAGGTAGGGGGCCCCAACACTGAAGCTTTCTTT. This encodes CASKVGGPNTEAFF.

The chain is built from TRBV5-6 and TRBJ1-1, with 8 bases identical to TRBD1. Germline loops: CDR1 SGHDT, CDR2 YYEEEE. The CDR3 length is 17 residues. V trimming: 0 bases; J trimming: 5 bases; junction bases outside the gene matches: 12. The CDR3 region is CASSLASPRGRGTEAFF. DNA for the CDR3: TGTGCCAGCAGCTTGGCTTCCCCCAGGGGGCGAGGTACTGAAGCTTTCTTT.

This clone was observed a single time. This same CDR3 is encoded by further DNA sequences in the sample. The rearrangement links TRBV5-1 to TRBJ2-7; 9 bases agree with TRBD1. After removal of 2 bases from V and 4 bases from J, the junction contained 4 bases not matched to a gene. This CDR3 spans 14 amino acids. Germline V gene sequence: CDR1 SGHRS, CDR2 YFSETQ. CDR3 bases: TGCGCCAGCAGCTTTACAGGGGGCTCTTACGAGCAGTACTTC. Amino acids: CASSFTGGSYEQYF.

This chain uses TRBV25-1 with TRBJ1-1; D ambiguous. V gave up 3 bases and J gave up 1 base, with 6 bases separating them. Germline V gene sequence: CDR1 MGHDK, CDR2 SYGVNS. This CDR3 comprises 13 residues. CDR3 in DNA: TGTGCCAGCAGTGACAGGAAGAACACTGAAGCTTTCTTT. Protein sequence: CASSDRKNTEAFF.

This clone came up once. One end of the junction does not line up with germline, which may come from a read error. The chain couples TRBV11-3 to TRBJ1-5, with 9 bases identical to TRBD1. The CDR3 consists of 16 residues. Germline V CDR1 and CDR2: SGHNT, YENEEA. The CDR3 bases are TGTGCCAGCAGCTTCCGCACAGGGGGCTGCAATAAGCCCCAGCATTTT. It translates to CASSFRTGGCNKPQHF.

The genes are TRBV24-1 and TRBJ2-7; a weak D match, TRBD1 (6 bases). The CDR3 sequence is 14 residues long. Trimming took 3 bases from V and 0 from J, leaving 8 bases between them. Germline V gene data show CDR1 as KGHDR and CDR2 as SFDVKD. The CDR3 sequence is CATSDRDTSYEQYF. CDR3 DNA sequence: TGTGCCACCAGTGATCGGGACACCTCCTACGAGCAGTACTTC.

This chain links TRBV4-1 with TRBJ1-4; TRBD1 might be the D (5 bases). The CDR3 sequence is 16 residues long. Deletions cut 4 bases from V and 4 bases from J, with 16 bases between. CDR1 is MGHRA and CDR2 is YSYEKL in the germline V gene. CDR3 sequence reads: CASSLPLTRGNEKLFF. The CDR3 region has the DNA TGCGCCAGCAGCCTCCCCCTGACTAGGGGTAATGAAAAACTGTTTTTT.

As DNA, the CDR3 is TGTGCCAGCAGCCAACGACAGGGAACTGAAGCTTTCTTT. As protein: CASSQRQGTEAFF. The chain links TRBV7-3 to TRBJ1-1; 7 nucleotides align to TRBD1. The V gene's germline CDR1 is SGHTA and CDR2 FQGTGA. The ends lost 5 bases at V and 5 bases at J; junction bases unmatched: 5. This CDR3 is 13 amino acids long.

The genes are TRBV7-3 and TRBJ2-5; 16 nucleotides align to TRBD2. The J segment lost 7 bases and the V segment lost 4 bases, leaving 18 bases of the junction unmatched. CDR1 is SGHTA, CDR2 FQGTGA, per germline. CDR3 length: 20 residues. This CDR3 is CASSSPGLAGGPEIEWTQYF. The CDR3 DNA is TGTGCCAGCAGCTCACCGGGACTAGCGGGGGGGCCGGAAATCGAATGGACCCAGTACTTC.

This clone occurred once. The V call is TRBV6-5, the J call TRBJ1-2, with D maybe TRBD1 (6 bases). Trimming cost V 10 bases and J 7 bases, with 16 bases left between them. CDR1 is MNHEY, CDR2 SVGAGI, per germline. The CDR3 contains 12 residues. The CDR3 DNA sequence: TGTGCCACCCTTGGGGGCGCGAGTGGCTACACCTTC. It encodes CATLGGASGYTF.

The chain carries TRBV6-5 and TRBJ1-2; D is unresolved. The V and J ends lost 8 bases and 4 bases respectively, with 14 bases between them. This CDR3 is built from 13 residues. The germline gives CDR1 MNHEY, CDR2 SVGAGI. In DNA, the CDR3 is TGTGCCAGCTCCCGTGAACGAGTCTATGGCTACACCTTC. Amino acid sequence: CASSRERVYGYTF.

The chain carries TRBV19 and TRBJ1-6; TRBD1 matches at 8 bases. V lost 0 bases and J lost 6; bases outside the gene matches: 4. This CDR3 has 16 residues. CDR1 and CDR2 (germline): LNHDA, SQIVND (reference sequence). CDR3 sequence reads: CASSIERTGGNSPLHF. In nucleotides, the CDR3 is TGTGCCAGTAGTATAGAACGAACAGGGGGTAATTCACCCCTCCACTTT.

The rearrangement joins TRBV7-2 to TRBJ1-1; D possibly corresponds to TRBD1 (6 bases). Trimming removed 5 bases at V and 4 bases at J, with 14 bases between. The germline CDR1 and CDR2 sequences are SGHTA and FQGNSA. CDR3 length: 14 residues. The CDR3 DNA reads as TGTGCCAGCAGCACACGCACAGGGAGCACTGAAGCTTTCTTT. It encodes CASSTRTGSTEAFF. Drawing the rest from reference TRBV7-2 and TRBJ1-1, the complete variable domain is GAGVSQSPSNKVTEKGKDVELRCDPISGHTALYWYRQSLGQGLEFLIYFQGNSAPDKSGLPSDRFSAERTGGSVSTLTIQRTQQEDSAVYLCASSTRTGSTEAFFGQGTRLTVV.

As concerns this clone: This specimen includes other DNA sequences encoding the same CDR3. The chain uses TRBV5-1 and TRBJ1-1, with 7 bases lining up with TRBD1. The CDR3 sequence is 15 residues long. CDR1 is SGHRS, CDR2 YFSETQ, per germline. V gave up 0 bases and J gave up 0 bases; unmatched junction bases: 2. CDR3 amino acids: CASSLAGGLNTEAFF. The CDR3 DNA reads as TGCGCCAGCAGCTTGGCAGGGGGTTTGAACACTGAAGCTTTCTTT.

This clone was counted a single time. The CDR3 bases are TGTGCCAGTAGTGTCGACAGGGGTATCGCCGAGACCCAGTACTTC. Residues: CASSVDRGIAETQYF. The chain uses TRBV19 and TRBJ2-5, with 8 bases identical to TRBD1. V trimming: 5 bases; J trimming: 5 bases; junction bases outside the gene matches: 10. Germline loops: CDR1 LNHDA, CDR2 SQIVND (reference sequence). CDR3 length: 15 amino acids.

The J gene is TRBJ2-1, the V gene TRBV6-4, with a weak D call TRBD1 (6 bases). The CDR3 contains 15 residues. Germline-derived CDR1 and CDR2 are MRHNA and SNTAGT. Trimming stripped 0 bases from V and 8 bases from J, with 14 bases between. CDR3 coding DNA: TGTGCCAGCAGTGACTCGGGGGCCGCGATCGATGAGCAGTTCTTC. Translating gives CASSDSGAAIDEQFF.

The genes are TRBV3-1 (or the pseudogene TRBV3-2) and TRBJ1-5, with no clear D. Trimming stripped 3 bases from V and 3 bases from J, with 9 bases between. The CDR3 contains 14 residues. The germline V gene encodes CDR1 LGHDT and CDR2 YNNKEL (reference sequence). The chain's CDR3 is CASSHLGVNQPQHF. For the CDR3, the DNA is TGTGCCAGCAGCCATCTCGGAGTCAATCAGCCCCAGCATTTT.